The following is a T cell receptor (beta chain) sequence with its context. Original analysis: Amplification of reference gene primers provided the estimated nucleated cell counts. The data were produced by immunoSEQ multiplex PCR, yet TCRdb's version contains in-frame clones alone and is incomplete. V and J calls and clone size are copied from that table; D and trimming were computed from the DNA. Found here are about 280,000 clones, about 86% of them singletons; the top ten hold approximately 2.2%. The sample is drawn from a study of blood T cell repertoires in COVID-19. Study-level background: PBMCs, B-cell-depleted T cells, or T cells were the source of the cDNA or gDNA that made up the material.

Germline V gene sequence: CDR1 LGHDT, CDR2 YNNKEL (reference sequence). The CDR3 loop spans 14 amino acids. Trimming cost V 1 base and J 0 bases, with 4 bases left between them. V gene TRBV3-1 (or the pseudogene TRBV3-2) combines with J gene TRBJ2-4; D is uncertain. Sequencing used peripheral blood. The receptor's source is a young woman who had recovered from COVID-19. CDR3 in DNA: TGTGCCAGCAGCCAAGGGGCAGCCAAAAACATTCAGTACTTC. Translated: CASSQGAAKNIQYF.